The 11 T cell receptor beta chains listed next were all sequenced from one sample in a study of blood T cell repertoires in COVID-19. Produced via immunoSEQ multiplex PCR; TCRdb's table is partial and in-frame only. In the table there are 150,000 to 200,000 clones, more than 75% of which are singletons. Sequenced material: peripheral blood. These receptors were collected from a man in his forties with active or convalescent COVID-19.

The CDR3 DNA reads TGCGCCAGCAGCTTAGACCAGGTCCAAGAGACCCAGTACTTC. The encoded protein is CASSLDQVQETQYF. The chain has TRBV5-1 and TRBJ2-5; D gene uncertain. The germline CDR1 and CDR2 sequences are SGHRS and YFSETQ. Between the trimmed V and J ends, which lost 2 bases and 1 base, there was a span of 9 bases. The CDR3 consists of 14 residues. Based on the CDR3 plus reference TRBV5-1 and TRBJ2-5, the full variable domain is KAGVTQTPRYLIKTRGQQVTLSCSPISGHRSVSWYQQTPGQGLQFLFEYFSETQRNKGNFPGRFSGRQFSNSRSEMNVSTLELGDSALYLCASSLDQVQETQYFGPGTRLLVL.

This chain joins TRBV19 and TRBJ1-1; 8 positions match TRBD1. The CDR3 totals 14 residues. The germline CDR1 and CDR2 sequences are LNHDA and SQIVND (reference sequence). The J segment lost 1 base and the V segment lost 5 bases, leaving 3 bases of the junction unmatched. CDR3 protein: CASSATGGNTEAFF. In nucleotides, the CDR3 is TGTGCCAGTAGTGCAACAGGGGGGAACACTGAAGCTTTCTTT. Combining the CDR3 with reference TRBV19 and TRBJ1-1 gives the whole variable domain DGGITQSPKYLFRKEGQNVTLSCEQNLNHDAMYWYRQDPGQGLRLIYYSQIVNDFQKGDIAEGYSVSREKKESFPLTVTSAQKNPTAFYLCASSATGGNTEAFFGQGTRLTVV.

V gene TRBV30 combines with J gene TRBJ1-3; weak D call: TRBD1 (6 bases). This CDR3 spans 17 amino acids. Germline-derived CDR1 and CDR2 are GTSNPN and SVGIG (reference sequence). V lost 3 bases and J 3 bases, leaving 21 bases between the germline ends. CDR3 protein: CAWRARPRGPLGNTIYF. As DNA, the CDR3 is TGTGCCTGGAGAGCCCGCCCCAGGGGACCTCTTGGAAACACCATATATTTT.

The rearrangement links TRBV4-3 to TRBJ1-1; D gene uncertain. Germline CDR1 LGHNA, CDR2 YSLEER. V lost 0 bases and J 6 bases, leaving 8 bases between the germline ends. The CDR3 has 13 amino acids. The chain's CDR3 is CASSQDRYAEAFF. CDR3 DNA sequence: TGCGCCAGCAGCCAAGATCGGTACGCTGAAGCTTTCTTT.

V is TRBV7-9 and J is TRBJ2-7; TRBD1 matches 7 bases. Germline CDR1 reads SEHNR; CDR2 reads FQNEAQ (reference sequence). J lost 5 bases, V lost 1 base, and 8 bases had no gene match. There are 15 residues in the CDR3. DNA of the CDR3: TGTGCCAGCAGCTTAGAGAGACAGGGTGGAAACGAGCAGTACTTC. Translating it yields CASSLERQGGNEQYF.

This clone has just one count. The V call is TRBV30, the J call TRBJ1-6; possibly TRBD1 for D (6 bases). Trimming pared 3 bases from V and 14 bases from J, leaving 14 bases between. Germline V lookup: CDR1 GTSNPN, CDR2 SVGIG (reference sequence). This CDR3 has 12 residues. The chain's CDR3 is CAWSPLGGTLHF. CDR3 nucleotides: TGTGCCTGGAGCCCCCTAGGGGGAACCCTCCACTTT.

This clone is a singleton in its sample. The rearrangement links TRBV6-6 to TRBJ1-1, with 8 bases lining up with TRBD1. The V and J ends lost 6 bases and 1 base, in that order; junction bases with no gene match: 7. Germline V gene sequence: CDR1 MNHNY, CDR2 SVGAGI (reference sequence). CDR3 length: 15 residues. CDR3 region: CASSYRDRWNTEAFF. In DNA form, the CDR3 reads TGTGCCAGCAGCTATAGGGACAGGTGGAACACTGAAGCTTTCTTT.

This sequence joins TRBV28 and TRBJ1-5; a weak D match, TRBD1 (6 bases). Germline V CDR1 and CDR2: MDHEN, SYDVKM. V was clipped by 11 bases and J by 6 bases, with 14 bases between them. This CDR3 contains 12 residues. This CDR3 is CAGATGPQPQHF. Written as DNA, the CDR3 is TGTGCCGGAGCAACAGGGCCTCAGCCCCAGCATTTT.

In nucleotides, the CDR3 is TGTGCCAGTAGTATCGAGGCGGCTCGCACTGAAGCTTTCTTT. It specifies CASSIEAARTEAFF. The chain recombines TRBV19 with TRBJ1-1; D unresolved. The ends were cut back, 3 bases at V and 4 bases at J, with 12 bases in the middle. Germline V lookup: CDR1 LNHDA, CDR2 SQIVND (reference sequence). This CDR3 contains 14 residues.

The V call is TRBV11-2, the J call TRBJ2-3; the match to TRBD2 covers 10 bases. CDR1 is SGHAT, CDR2 FQNNGV, per germline. The CDR3 totals 15 residues. The junction had 2 bases not matched to a gene; V was cut back by 3 bases and J by 2 bases. The DNA for the CDR3 is TGTGCCAGCAGCTTTAGCGGGGGGCTCACAGATACGCAGTATTTT. This sequence encodes CASSFSGGLTDTQYF.

This rearrangement joins TRBV7-9 to TRBJ1-3; TRBD1 matches 9 bases. CDR3 length: 16 amino acids. In germline, CDR1 is SEHNR, CDR2 FQNEAQ (reference sequence). V shed 3 bases and J 2 bases; nucleotides not matched to a gene: 5. The CDR3: CASSLSGQGAGNTIYF. CDR3 DNA sequence: TGTGCCAGCAGCTTGTCGGGACAGGGAGCTGGAAACACCATATATTTT.